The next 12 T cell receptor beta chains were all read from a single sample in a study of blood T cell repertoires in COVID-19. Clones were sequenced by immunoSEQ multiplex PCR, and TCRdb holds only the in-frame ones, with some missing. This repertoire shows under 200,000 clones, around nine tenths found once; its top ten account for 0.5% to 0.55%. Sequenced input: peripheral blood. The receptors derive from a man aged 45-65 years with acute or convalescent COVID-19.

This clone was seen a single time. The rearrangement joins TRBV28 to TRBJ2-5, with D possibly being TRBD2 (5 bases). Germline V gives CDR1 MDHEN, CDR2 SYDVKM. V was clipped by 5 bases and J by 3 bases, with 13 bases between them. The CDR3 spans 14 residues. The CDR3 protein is CASSPLEGKETQYF. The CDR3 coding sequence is TGTGCCAGCAGTCCCTTAGAGGGAAAAGAGACCCAGTACTTC.

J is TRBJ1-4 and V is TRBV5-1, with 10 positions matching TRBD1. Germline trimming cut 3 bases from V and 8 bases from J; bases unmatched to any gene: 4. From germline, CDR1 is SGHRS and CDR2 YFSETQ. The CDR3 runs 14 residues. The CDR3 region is CASSSGQGEEKLFF. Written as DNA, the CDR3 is TGCGCCAGCAGCTCCGGACAGGGGGAAGAAAAACTGTTTTTT.

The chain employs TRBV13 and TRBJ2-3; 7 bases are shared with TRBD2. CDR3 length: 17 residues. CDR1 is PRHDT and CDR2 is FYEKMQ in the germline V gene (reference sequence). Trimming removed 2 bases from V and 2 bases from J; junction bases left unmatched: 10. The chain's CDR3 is CASSLRLISGTTDTQYF. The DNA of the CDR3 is TGTGCCAGCAGCTTACGTTTGATAAGCGGGACCACAGATACGCAGTATTTT.

This CDR3 is CATSQRGTDTQYF. The CDR3 coding sequence is TGTGCCACCAGCCAGCGGGGCACAGATACGCAGTATTTT. The chain uses TRBV24-1 and TRBJ2-3; D is possibly TRBD2 (6 bases). The germline V gene has CDR1 KGHDR and CDR2 SFDVKD. This CDR3 is 13 amino acids long. Trimming removed 7 bases at V and 1 base at J, with 8 bases between.

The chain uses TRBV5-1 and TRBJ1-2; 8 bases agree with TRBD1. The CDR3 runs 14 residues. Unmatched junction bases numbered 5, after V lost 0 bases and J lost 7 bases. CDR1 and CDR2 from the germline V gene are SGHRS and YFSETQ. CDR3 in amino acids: CASSLGQGFSGYTF. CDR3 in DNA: TGCGCCAGCAGCTTGGGACAGGGGTTTTCTGGCTACACCTTC.

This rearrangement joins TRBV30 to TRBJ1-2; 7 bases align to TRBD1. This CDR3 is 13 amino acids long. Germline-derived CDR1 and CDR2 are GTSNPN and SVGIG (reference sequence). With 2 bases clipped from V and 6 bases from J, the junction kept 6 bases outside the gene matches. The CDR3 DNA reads TGTGCCTGGAGTTCGTCCGGGACAGATGGCTACACCTTC. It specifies CAWSSSGTDGYTF.

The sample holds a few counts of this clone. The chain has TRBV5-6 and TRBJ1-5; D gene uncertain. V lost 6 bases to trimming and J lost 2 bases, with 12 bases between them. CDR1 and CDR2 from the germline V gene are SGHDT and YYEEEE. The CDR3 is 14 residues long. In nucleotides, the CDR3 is TGTGCCAGCACCCGGCGGCGCGGCAATCAGCCCCAGCATTTT. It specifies CASTRRRGNQPQHF.

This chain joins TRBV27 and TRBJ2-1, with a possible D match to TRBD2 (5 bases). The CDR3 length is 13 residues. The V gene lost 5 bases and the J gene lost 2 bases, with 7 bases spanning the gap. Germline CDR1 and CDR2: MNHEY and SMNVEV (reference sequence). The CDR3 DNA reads TGTGCCAGCAGTGGACTGACCTACAATGAGCAGTTCTTC. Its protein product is CASSGLTYNEQFF.

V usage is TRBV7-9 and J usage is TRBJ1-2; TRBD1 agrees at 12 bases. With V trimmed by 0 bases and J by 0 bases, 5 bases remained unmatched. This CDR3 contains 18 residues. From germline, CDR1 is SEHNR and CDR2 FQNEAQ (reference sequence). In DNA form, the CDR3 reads TGTGCCAGCAGCTTAGCAGGGACAGGGGGCGGCTCTAACTATGGCTACACCTTC. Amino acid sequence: CASSLAGTGGGSNYGYTF.

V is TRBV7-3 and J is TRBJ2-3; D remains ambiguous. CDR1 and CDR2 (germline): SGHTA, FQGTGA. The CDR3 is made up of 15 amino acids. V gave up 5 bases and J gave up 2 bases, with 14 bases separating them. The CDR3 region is CASSPGQQFTDTQYF. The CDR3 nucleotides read TGTGCCAGCAGCCCAGGTCAGCAATTCACAGATACGCAGTATTTT.

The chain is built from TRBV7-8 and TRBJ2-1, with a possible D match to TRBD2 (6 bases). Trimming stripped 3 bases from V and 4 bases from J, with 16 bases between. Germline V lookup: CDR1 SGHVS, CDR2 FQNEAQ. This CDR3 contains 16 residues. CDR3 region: CASSFDTGGLYNEQFF. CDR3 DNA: TGTGCCAGCAGCTTTGACACCGGGGGACTTTACAATGAGCAGTTCTTC.

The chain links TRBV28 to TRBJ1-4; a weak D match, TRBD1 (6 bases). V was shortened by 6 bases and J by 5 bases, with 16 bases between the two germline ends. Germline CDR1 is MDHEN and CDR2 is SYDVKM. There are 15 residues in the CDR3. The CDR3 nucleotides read TGTGCCAGCAGGGCCCAACAGGGTCGAAATGAAAAACTGTTTTTT. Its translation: CASRAQQGRNEKLFF.